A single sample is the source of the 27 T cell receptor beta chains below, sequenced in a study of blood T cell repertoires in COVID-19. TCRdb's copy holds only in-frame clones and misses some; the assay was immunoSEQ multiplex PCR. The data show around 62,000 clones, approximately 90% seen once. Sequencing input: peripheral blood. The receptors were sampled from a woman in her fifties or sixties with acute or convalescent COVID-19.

The CDR3 spells CASSLVGETYNEQFF. DNA of the CDR3: TGCGCCAGCAGCTTGGTCGGGGAGACCTACAATGAGCAGTTCTTC. The chain employs TRBV5-1 and TRBJ2-1, with D perhaps matching TRBD2 (5 bases). The CDR3 contains 15 residues. Germline lookup yields CDR1 SGHRS and CDR2 YFSETQ. The V end lost 0 bases, the J end lost 2 bases, and 9 bases lay between the germline ends.

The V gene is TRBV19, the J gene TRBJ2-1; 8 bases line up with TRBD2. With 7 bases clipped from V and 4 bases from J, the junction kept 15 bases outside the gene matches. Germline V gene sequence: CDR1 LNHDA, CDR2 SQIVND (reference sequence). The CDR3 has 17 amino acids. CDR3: CASTDRSVAGRYNEQFF. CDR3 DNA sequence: TGTGCCAGTACTGACAGGTCGGTAGCGGGGAGGTACAATGAGCAGTTCTTC.

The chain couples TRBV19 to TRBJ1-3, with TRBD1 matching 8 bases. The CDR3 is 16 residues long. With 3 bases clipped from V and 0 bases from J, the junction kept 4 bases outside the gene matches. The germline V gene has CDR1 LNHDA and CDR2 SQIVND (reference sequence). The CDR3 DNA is TGTGCCAGTAGTATCCACAGGGGGAGCTCTGGAAACACCATATATTTT. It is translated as CASSIHRGSSGNTIYF. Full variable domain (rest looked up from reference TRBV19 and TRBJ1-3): DGGITQSPKYLFRKEGQNVTLSCEQNLNHDAMYWYRQDPGQGLRLIYYSQIVNDFQKGDIAEGYSVSREKKESFPLTVTSAQKNPTAFYLCASSIHRGSSGNTIYFGEGSWLTVV.

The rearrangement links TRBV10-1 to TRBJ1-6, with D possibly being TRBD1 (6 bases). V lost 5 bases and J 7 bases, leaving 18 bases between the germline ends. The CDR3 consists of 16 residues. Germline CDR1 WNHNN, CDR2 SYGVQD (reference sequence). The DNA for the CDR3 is TGCGCCAGCAGTACAGGGATGGGCTCCGAAAATTCACCCCTCCACTTT. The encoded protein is CASSTGMGSENSPLHF.

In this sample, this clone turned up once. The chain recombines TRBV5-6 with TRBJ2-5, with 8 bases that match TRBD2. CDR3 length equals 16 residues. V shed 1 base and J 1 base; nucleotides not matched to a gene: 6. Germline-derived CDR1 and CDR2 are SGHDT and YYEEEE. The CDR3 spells CASSLMAGGFQETQYF. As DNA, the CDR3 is TGTGCCAGCAGCTTGATGGCGGGAGGTTTCCAAGAGACCCAGTACTTC.

The CDR3 DNA is TGTGCCAGCAGCAGGGGCACAGATACGCAGTATTTT. Its translation is CASSRGTDTQYF. The J gene is TRBJ2-3, the V gene TRBV27, with D possibly being TRBD1 (5 bases). Deletions cut 6 bases from V and 1 base from J, with 5 bases between. CDR1 and CDR2 (germline): MNHEY, SMNVEV (reference sequence). The CDR3 is 12 amino acids.

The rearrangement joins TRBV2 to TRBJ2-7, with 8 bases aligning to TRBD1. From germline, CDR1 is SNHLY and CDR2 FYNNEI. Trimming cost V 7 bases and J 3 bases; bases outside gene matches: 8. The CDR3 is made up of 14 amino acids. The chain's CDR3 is CASKGFDRGYEQYV. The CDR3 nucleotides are TGTGCCAGCAAAGGGTTTGACAGGGGCTACGAGCAGTACGTC.

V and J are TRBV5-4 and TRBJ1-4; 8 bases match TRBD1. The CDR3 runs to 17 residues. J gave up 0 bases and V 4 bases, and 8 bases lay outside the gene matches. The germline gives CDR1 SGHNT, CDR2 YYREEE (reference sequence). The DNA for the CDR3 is TGTGCCAGCAGCCCAGGGACAGGAGCCGCAACTAATGAAAAACTGTTTTTT. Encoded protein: CASSPGTGAATNEKLFF.

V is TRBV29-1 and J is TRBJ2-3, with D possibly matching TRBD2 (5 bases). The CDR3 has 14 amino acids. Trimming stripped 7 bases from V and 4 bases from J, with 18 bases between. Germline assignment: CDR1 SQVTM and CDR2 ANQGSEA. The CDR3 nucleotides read TGCAGCGCGTACCGGGAACAGAGACCAGATACGCAGTATTTT. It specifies CSAYREQRPDTQYF.

In DNA, the CDR3 is TGCGCCAGCAGCTTCGGGACAGGGAGATCCTACGAGCAGTACGTC. This codes for CASSFGTGRSYEQYV. This chain joins TRBV5-1 and TRBJ2-7, with 9 bases that match TRBD1. This CDR3 has 15 amino acids. The trim removed 2 bases at V and 1 base at J, leaving 4 bases unmatched. Germline CDR1 and CDR2: SGHRS and YFSETQ.

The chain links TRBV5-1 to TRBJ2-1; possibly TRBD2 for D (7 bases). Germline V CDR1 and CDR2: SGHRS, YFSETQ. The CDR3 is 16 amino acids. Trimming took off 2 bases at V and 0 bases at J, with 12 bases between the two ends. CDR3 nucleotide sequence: TGCGCCAGCAGCTTCGGGGCGGGGGCCTCCTACAATGAGCAGTTCTTC. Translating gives CASSFGAGASYNEQFF.

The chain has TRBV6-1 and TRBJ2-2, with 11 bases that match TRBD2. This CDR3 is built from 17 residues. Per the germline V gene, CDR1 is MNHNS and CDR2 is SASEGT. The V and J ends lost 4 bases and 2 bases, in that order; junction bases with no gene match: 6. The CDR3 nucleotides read TGTGCCAGCAGTGCATCTAGCGGGGGGTCCAACACCGGGGAGCTGTTTTTT. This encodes CASSASSGGSNTGELFF.

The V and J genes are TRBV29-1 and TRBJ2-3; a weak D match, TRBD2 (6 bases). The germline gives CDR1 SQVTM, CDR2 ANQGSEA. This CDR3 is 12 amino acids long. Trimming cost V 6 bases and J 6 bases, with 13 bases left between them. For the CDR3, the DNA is TGCAGCGTGCGGGGCAGACGGGATACGCAGTATTTT. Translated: CSVRGRRDTQYF.

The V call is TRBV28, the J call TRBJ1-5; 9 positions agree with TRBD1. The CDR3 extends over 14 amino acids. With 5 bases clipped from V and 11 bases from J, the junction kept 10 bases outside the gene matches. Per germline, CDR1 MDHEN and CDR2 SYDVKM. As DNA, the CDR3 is TGTGCCAGCAGTCCGGGGACAGGGACCTGGGCCCAGCATTTT. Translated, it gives CASSPGTGTWAQHF.

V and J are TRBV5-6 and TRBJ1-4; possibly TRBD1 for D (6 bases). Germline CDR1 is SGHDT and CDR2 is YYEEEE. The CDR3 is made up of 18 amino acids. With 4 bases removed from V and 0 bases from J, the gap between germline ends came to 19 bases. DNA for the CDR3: TGTGCCAGCAGCCACAATCAGGGGTTTGGGGCAACTAATGAAAAACTGTTTTTT. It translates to CASSHNQGFGATNEKLFF.

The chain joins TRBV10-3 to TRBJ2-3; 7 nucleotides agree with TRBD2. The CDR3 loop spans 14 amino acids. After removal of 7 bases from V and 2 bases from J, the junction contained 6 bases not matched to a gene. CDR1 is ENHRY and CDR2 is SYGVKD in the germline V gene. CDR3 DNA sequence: TGTGCCATCAACGGCGGGGGACCCACAGATACGCAGTATTTT. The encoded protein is CAINGGGPTDTQYF.

The CDR3 DNA reads TGTGCCAGCAGCTCAGGAGGGAGTAGGTATGGCTACACCTTC. Its translation is CASSSGGSRYGYTF. The chain couples TRBV11-2 to TRBJ1-2; D uncertain. The V and J ends lost 4 bases and 5 bases respectively, with 14 bases between them. The CDR3 contains 14 residues. Germline V gene sequence: CDR1 SGHAT, CDR2 FQNNGV.

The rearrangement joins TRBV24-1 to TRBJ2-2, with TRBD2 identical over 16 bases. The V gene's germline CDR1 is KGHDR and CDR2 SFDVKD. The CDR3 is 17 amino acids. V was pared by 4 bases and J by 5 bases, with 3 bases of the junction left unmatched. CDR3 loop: CATSDLGLAGGTGELFF. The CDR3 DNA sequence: TGTGCCACCAGTGACCTGGGACTAGCGGGAGGGACCGGGGAGCTGTTTTTT.

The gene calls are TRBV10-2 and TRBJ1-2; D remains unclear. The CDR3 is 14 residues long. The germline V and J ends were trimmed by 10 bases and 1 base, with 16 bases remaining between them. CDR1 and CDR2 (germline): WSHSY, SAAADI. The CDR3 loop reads CATTGAWNNYGYTF. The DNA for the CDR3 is TGCGCCACCACTGGAGCCTGGAATAACTATGGCTACACCTTC.

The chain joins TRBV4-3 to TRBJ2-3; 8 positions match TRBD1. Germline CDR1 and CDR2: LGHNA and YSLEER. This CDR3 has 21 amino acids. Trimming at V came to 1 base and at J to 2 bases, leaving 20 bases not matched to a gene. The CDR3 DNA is TGCGCCAGCAGCCAAGGCTTGACAGGGGCCGCGTTCTTTTTTAACACAGATACGCAGTATTTT. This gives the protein CASSQGLTGAAFFFNTDTQYF.

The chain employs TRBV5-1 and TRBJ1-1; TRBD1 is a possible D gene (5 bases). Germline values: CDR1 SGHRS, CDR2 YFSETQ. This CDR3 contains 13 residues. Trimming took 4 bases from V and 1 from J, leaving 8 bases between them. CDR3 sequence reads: CASSMDTNTEAFF. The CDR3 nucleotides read TGCGCCAGCAGCATGGACACGAACACTGAAGCTTTCTTT.

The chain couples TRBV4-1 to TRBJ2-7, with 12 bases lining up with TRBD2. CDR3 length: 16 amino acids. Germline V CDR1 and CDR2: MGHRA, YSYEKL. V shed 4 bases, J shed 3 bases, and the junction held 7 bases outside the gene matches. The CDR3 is CASSPEWTSGVYEQYV. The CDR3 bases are TGCGCCAGCAGCCCCGAATGGACTAGCGGGGTCTACGAGCAGTACGTC.

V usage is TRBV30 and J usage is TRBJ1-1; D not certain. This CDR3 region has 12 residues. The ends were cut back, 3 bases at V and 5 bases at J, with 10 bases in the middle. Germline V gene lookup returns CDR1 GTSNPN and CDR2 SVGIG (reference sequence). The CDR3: CAWSPLRTEAFF. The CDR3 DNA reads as TGTGCCTGGAGCCCCTTGCGGACTGAAGCTTTCTTT.

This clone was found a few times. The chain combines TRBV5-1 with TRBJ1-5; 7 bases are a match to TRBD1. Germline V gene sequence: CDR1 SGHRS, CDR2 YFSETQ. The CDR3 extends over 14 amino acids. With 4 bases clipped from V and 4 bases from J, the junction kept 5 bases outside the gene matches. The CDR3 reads CASSPGTENQPQHF. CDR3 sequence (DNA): TGCGCCAGCAGCCCCGGGACAGAGAATCAGCCCCAGCATTTT.

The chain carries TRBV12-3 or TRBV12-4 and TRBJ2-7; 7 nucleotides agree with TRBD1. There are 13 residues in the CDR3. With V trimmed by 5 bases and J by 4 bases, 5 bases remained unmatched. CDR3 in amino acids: CASSDRVLYEQYV. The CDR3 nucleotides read TGTGCCAGCAGTGACAGGGTTTTGTACGAGCAGTACGTC.

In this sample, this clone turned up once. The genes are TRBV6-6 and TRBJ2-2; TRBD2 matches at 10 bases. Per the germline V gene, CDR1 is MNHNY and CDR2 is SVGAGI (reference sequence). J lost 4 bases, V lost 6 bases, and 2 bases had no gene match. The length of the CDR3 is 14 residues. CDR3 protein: CASRLAGSTGELFF. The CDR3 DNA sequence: TGTGCCAGCAGACTAGCGGGGAGCACCGGGGAGCTGTTTTTT.

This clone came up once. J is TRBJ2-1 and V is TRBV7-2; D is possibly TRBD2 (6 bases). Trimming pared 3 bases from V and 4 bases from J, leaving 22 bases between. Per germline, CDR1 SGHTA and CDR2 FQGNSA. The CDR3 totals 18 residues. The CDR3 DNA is TGTGCCAGCAGCTTCTTGCGGGGAGGAATGTCGGTTTACAATGAGCAGTTCTTC. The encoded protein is CASSFLRGGMSVYNEQFF.